This TCR beta chain originates from a study of CD8+ T cells in alopecia areata. Study-wide results and caveats: Mice showed clearer TCR sharing than patients did, a gap that was possibly HLA-related. Clonality in lesional scalp, especially alopecia totalis/universalis, exceeded that of normal scalp.

Reverse transcribed after extraction, RNA yielded cDNA as the sequencing template. Data came from immunoSEQ multiplex PCR; TCRdb stores just in-frame clones and leaves some out. The sample lists under 150,000 clones, about two thirds occurring once. The CDR3 runs to 13 residues. The V gene's germline CDR1 is PRHDT and CDR2 FYEKMQ (reference sequence). V was shortened by 5 bases and J by 7 bases, with 12 bases between the two germline ends. On this clone itself: No antigen is known for it.

The chain carries TRBV13 and TRBJ1-5; D remains unclear. The TCR comes from a human donor in good health. Material for sequencing was CD8+ T cells sorted from blood. The CDR3 coding sequence is TGTGCCAGCAGCGGAGGTCTTGGACAGCCCCAGCATTTT. This codes for CASSGGLGQPQHF.